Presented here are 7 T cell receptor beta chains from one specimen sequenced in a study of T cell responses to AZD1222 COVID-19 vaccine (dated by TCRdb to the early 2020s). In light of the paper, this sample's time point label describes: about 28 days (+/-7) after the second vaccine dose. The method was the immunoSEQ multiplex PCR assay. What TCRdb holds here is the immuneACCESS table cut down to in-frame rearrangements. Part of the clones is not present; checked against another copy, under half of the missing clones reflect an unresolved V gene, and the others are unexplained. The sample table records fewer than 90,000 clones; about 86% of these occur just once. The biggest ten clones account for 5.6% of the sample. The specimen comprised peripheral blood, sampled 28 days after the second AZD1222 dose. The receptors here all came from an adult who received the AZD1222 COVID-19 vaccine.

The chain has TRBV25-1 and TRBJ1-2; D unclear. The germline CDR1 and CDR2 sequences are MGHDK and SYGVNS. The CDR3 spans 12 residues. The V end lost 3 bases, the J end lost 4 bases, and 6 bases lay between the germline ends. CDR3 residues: CASSEEFYGYTF. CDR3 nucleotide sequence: TGTGCCAGCAGTGAGGAGTTCTATGGCTACACCTTC.

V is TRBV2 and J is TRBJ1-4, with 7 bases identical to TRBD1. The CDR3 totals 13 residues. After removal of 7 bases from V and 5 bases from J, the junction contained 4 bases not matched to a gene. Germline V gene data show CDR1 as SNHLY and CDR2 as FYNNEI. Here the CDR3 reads CASTLTGNEKLFF. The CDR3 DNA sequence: TGTGCCAGCACCTTGACAGGGAATGAAAAACTGTTTTTT.

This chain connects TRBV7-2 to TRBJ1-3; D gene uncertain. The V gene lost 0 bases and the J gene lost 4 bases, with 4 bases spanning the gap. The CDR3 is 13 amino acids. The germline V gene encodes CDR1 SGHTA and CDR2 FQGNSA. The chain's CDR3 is CASSLALGNTIYF. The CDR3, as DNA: TGTGCCAGCAGCTTAGCGCTCGGAAACACCATATATTTT.

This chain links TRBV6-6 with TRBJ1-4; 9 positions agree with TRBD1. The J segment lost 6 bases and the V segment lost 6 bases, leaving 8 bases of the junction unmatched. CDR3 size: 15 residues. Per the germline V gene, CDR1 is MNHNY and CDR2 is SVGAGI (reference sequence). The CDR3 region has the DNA TGTGCCAGCAGCTCGGGAGGGACAGGGCATGAAAAACTGTTTTTT. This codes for CASSSGGTGHEKLFF.

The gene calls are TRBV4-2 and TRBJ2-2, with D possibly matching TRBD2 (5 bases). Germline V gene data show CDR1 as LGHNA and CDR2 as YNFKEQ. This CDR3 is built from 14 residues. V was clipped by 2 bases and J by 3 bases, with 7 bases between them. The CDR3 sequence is CASSQTRDTGELFF. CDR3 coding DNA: TGTGCCAGCAGCCAAACTAGGGACACCGGGGAGCTGTTTTTT.

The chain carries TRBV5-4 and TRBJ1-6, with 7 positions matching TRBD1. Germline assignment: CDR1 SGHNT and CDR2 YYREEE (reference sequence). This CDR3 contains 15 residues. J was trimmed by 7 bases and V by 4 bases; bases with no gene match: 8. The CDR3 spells CASSGGGQHNSPLHF. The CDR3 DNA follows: TGTGCCAGCAGCGGGGGGGGACAGCACAATTCACCCCTCCACTTT.

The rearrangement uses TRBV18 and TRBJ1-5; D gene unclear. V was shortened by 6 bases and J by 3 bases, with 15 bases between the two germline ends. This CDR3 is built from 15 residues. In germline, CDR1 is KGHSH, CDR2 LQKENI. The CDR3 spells CASSSRVDPNQPQHF. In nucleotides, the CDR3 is TGTGCCAGCTCTTCACGGGTTGACCCCAATCAGCCCCAGCATTTT.